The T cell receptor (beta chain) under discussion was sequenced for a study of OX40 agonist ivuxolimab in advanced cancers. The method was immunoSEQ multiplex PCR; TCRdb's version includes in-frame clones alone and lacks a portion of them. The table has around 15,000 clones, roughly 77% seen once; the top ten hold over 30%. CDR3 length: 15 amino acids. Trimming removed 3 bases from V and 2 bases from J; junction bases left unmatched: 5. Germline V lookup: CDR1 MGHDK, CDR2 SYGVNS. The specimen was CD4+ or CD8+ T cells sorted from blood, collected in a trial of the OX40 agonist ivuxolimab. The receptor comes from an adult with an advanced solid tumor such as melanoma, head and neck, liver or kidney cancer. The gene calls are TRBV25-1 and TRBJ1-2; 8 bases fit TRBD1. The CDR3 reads CASSDPGGANYGYTF. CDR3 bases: TGTGCCAGCAGTGACCCAGGGGGCGCGAACTATGGCTACACCTTC.